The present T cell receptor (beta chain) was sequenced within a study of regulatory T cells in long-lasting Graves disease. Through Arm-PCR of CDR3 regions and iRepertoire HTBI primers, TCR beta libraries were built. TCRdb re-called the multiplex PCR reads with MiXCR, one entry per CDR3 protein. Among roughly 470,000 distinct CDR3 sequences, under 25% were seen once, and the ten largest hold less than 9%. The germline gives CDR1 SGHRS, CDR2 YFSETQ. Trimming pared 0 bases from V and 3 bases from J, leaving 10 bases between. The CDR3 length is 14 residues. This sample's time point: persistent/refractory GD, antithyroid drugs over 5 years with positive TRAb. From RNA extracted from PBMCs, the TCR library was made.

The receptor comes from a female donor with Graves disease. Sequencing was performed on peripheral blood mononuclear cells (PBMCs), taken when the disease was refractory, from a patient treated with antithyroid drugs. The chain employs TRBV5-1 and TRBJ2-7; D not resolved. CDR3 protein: CASSLEGHVYEQYF. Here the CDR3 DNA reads TGCGCCAGCAGCTTGGAGGGCCACGTCTACGAGCAGTACTTC.